Listed below are T cell receptor beta chains from one sample, sequenced in a study of T cell responses to AZD1222 COVID-19 vaccine. Sequenced by immunoSEQ multiplex PCR; TCRdb stores in-frame clones only, minus some. The top ten clones hold around 3.2% of a sample with about 140,000 clones, 92% of them seen once. The specimen was peripheral blood, collected on day 0 of AZD1222 vaccination. The receptor source for this set is an adult in good health. The CDR3 runs from the conserved cysteine through the conserved F or W. D genes are given only for firm matches.

CDR3 protein: CASSLAGLVMGEQFF; CDR3 DNA: TGTGCCAGCAGCTTAGCGGGACTAGTAATGGGAGAGCAGTTCTTC; J gene: TRBJ2-1; V gene: TRBV11-1; D gene: TRBD2
CDR3 protein: CASSLNSVSYEQYF; CDR3 DNA: TGTGCCAGCAGCTTGAATAGCGTCTCCTACGAGCAGTACTTC; J gene: TRBJ2-7; V gene: TRBV11-3; D gene: -
CDR3 protein: CASSLVGVSVNYGYTF; CDR3 DNA: TGTGCCAGCAGCTTAGTAGGGGTCAGTGTTAACTATGGCTACACCTTC; J gene: TRBJ1-2; V gene: TRBV7-9; D gene: -
CDR3 protein: CASSFEEVTEAFF; CDR3 DNA: TGTGCCAGCAGTTTTGAGGAAGTCACTGAAGCTTTCTTT; J gene: TRBJ1-1; V gene: TRBV12-3/TRBV12-4; D gene: -
CDR3 protein: CASRTDTGVDGYTF; CDR3 DNA: TGTGCCAGCAGAACCGACACAGGGGTGGATGGCTACACCTTC; J gene: TRBJ1-2; V gene: TRBV5-5; D gene: TRBD1
CDR3 protein: CSASYTGTQNEQFF; CDR3 DNA: TGCAGTGCTAGTTATACGGGGACTCAGAATGAGCAGTTCTTC; J gene: TRBJ2-1; V gene: TRBV20-1; D gene: -
CDR3 protein: CAWTPDRGSRYGYTF; CDR3 DNA: TGTGCCTGGACCCCGGACAGGGGGTCGAGGTATGGCTACACCTTC; J gene: TRBJ1-2; V gene: TRBV30; D gene: TRBD1
CDR3 protein: CASSLEGEGSYEQYF; CDR3 DNA: TGTGCCAGCAGCTTAGAGGGGGAGGGGTCCTACGAGCAGTACTTC; J gene: TRBJ2-7; V gene: TRBV11-2; D gene: TRBD2
CDR3 protein: CAWSTGTGGTPLHF; CDR3 DNA: TGTGCCTGGAGTACCGGGACAGGGGGAACACCCCTCCACTTT; J gene: TRBJ1-6; V gene: TRBV30; D gene: TRBD1
CDR3 protein: CASSLGGTGETEAFF; CDR3 DNA: TGTGCCAGCAGCTTGGGTGGGACAGGGGAGACTGAAGCTTTCTTT; J gene: TRBJ1-1; V gene: TRBV5-4; D gene: TRBD1
CDR3 protein: CASSQDGAQGINNSPLHF; CDR3 DNA: TGCGCCAGCAGCCAAGATGGGGCTCAGGGCATTAATAATTCACCCCTCCACTTT; J gene: TRBJ1-6; V gene: TRBV4-3; D gene: -
CDR3 protein: CASSLWASDTQYF; CDR3 DNA: TGTGCCAGCAGCTTATGGGCATCAGATACGCAGTATTTT; J gene: TRBJ2-3; V gene: TRBV7-9; D gene: -
CDR3 protein: CASRGNTEAFF; CDR3 DNA: TGTGCCAGCAGGGGGAACACTGAAGCTTTCTTT; J gene: TRBJ1-1; V gene: TRBV27; D gene: -
CDR3 protein: CASSPLRSRAGYGYTF; CDR3 DNA: TGTGCCAGCAGCCCCCTCCGTAGCCGTGCTGGCTATGGCTACACCTTC; J gene: TRBJ1-2; V gene: TRBV7-2; D gene: -